Sequencing of this T cell receptor beta chain was carried out in a study of T cells in Graves' hyperthyroidism and ophthalmopathy. Whole-study results and caveats: Most clonotypes expanded in the thyroid (above 0.001) were also present in blood.

CDR1 is SGHVS, CDR2 FQNEAQ, per germline. This CDR3 spans 13 amino acids. V dropped 1 base and J dropped 4 bases, with 7 bases sitting between them. Amplification of TCR beta CDR3 regions was performed using RNA transcripts as template. HTBI primers were used for first-round RT-PCR of the TCR CDR3. TCRdb re-analysed the multiplex PCR reads in MiXCR, keeping a single row per CDR3 protein. This table has hundreds of thousands of distinct CDR3 sequences, approximately 15% appearing once. This clonotype was recorded many times. Its target is unknown. Clinical symptoms, serum thyroxine and TRAb, thyroid ultrasound and orbital computed tomography together formed the diagnostic basis. PBMCs came from more than 8.5 ml fresh peripheral blood.

The clonotype originates from a man aged 18 to 30 with Graves' ophthalmopathy. The source material was blood. The rearrangement links TRBV7-8 to TRBJ1-2; TRBD1 is a possible D gene (5 bases). The CDR3: CASSLGGIYGYTF. The CDR3 DNA follows: TGTGCCAGCAGCTTAGGGGGCATCTATGGCTACACCTTC.